The entry that follows covers one T cell receptor (beta chain) sequence. The antigen is unknown. The CDR3 spans 17 residues. The germline V gene encodes CDR1 SGDLS and CDR2 YYNGEE. J gave up 4 bases and V 0 bases, and 5 bases lay outside the gene matches. Together with a sample-barcoded 5' primer, a J-beta primer mix was included in a second PCR lasting roughly 6 to 12 cycles. MiXCR, applied by TCRdb to the 5' RACE reads, yields one record per CDR3 protein. The data contain more than 900,000 distinct CDR3 sequences, approximately 32% of them singletons. This entry comes from a study of blood T cells in healthy people across ages. Findings and limits, study-wide: It was held that the diversity estimates obtained from one million T cells were underestimates.

Separately, the same data were catalogued under a study of T cells of mothers and their children. That report notes: Reads recorded for TCR beta CDR3 numbered over 9.5 million per mother and several million per child. Within related and unrelated pairs, thymic selection shapes TCR recombination output in a similar way. Mothers and children who were related shared slightly more overlap than unrelated pairs, but not significantly more.

Source material: blood. This chain connects TRBV9 to TRBJ2-1, with TRBD2 matching over 12 bases. The TCR was taken from a woman aged 40 to 50 in good health. In DNA form, the CDR3 reads TGTGCCAGCAGCGTAGCACTAGCGGGGGGTACTTACAATGAGCAGTTCTTC. As protein: CASSVALAGGTYNEQFF.